The T cell receptor beta chain described here comes from a study of shared clonotypes between healthy human individuals. The overall study: Two women and a few men aged 18 to 49 served as donors. Study-wide points: The genetic and exposure-history diversity represented was limited by few donors.

This clone was detected only once. Its antigen is as yet unknown. The CDR3 has 13 amino acids. With 1 base removed from V and 4 bases from J, the gap between germline ends came to 7 bases. Germline values: CDR1 KGHSH, CDR2 LQKENI. Unsorted samples relied on around 100 million PBMCs, which served as the source of genomic DNA. In replicate PCRs of unsorted PBMC, around 0.3 ug DNA, 30,000 or so T cell genomes, was used. Generated by immunoSEQ multiplex PCR, the TCRdb table keeps only in-frame clones and is missing some. The repertoire consists of about half a million clones, with 79% occurring once and the leading ten covering less than 15%.

This TCR derives from a woman aged 35 to 49 in good health. Some clones in this sample may be carry-over from other donors' samples. Sequenced input: PBMCs. The chain uses TRBV18 and TRBJ1-2; D remains unclear. CDR3 protein: CASSPLETYGYTF. The CDR3 DNA sequence: TGTGCCAGCTCACCACTAGAGACCTATGGCTACACCTTC.